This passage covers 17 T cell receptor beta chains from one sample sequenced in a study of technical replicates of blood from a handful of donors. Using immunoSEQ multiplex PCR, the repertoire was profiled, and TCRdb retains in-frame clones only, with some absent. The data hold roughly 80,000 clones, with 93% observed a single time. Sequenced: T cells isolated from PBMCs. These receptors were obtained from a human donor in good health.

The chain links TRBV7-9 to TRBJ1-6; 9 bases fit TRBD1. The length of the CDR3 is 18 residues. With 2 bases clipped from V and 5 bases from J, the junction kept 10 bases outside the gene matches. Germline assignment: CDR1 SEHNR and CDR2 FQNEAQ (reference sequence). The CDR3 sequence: CASSLPSPRDRDNSPLHF. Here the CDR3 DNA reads TGTGCCAGCAGCTTACCCTCCCCCAGGGACAGGGATAATTCACCCCTCCACTTT. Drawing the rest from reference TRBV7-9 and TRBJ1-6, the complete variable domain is DTGVSQNPRHKITKRGQNVTFRCDPISEHNRLYWYRQTLGQGPEFLTYFQNEAQLEKSRLLSDRFSAERPKGSFSTLEIQRTEQGDSAMYLCASSLPSPRDRDNSPLHFGNGTRLTVT.

The CDR3 is CAISNRLANQPQHF. DNA for the CDR3: TGTGCCATCAGTAACAGGTTAGCAAATCAGCCCCAGCATTTT. The chain has TRBV10-3 and TRBJ1-5, with a tentative D call TRBD1 (5 bases). V dropped 5 bases and J dropped 4 bases, with 12 bases sitting between them. This CDR3 is built from 14 residues. Germline CDR1 and CDR2: ENHRY and SYGVKD.

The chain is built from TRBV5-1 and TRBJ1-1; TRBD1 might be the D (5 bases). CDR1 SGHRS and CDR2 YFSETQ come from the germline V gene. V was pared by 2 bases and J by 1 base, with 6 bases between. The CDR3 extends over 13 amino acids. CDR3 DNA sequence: TGCGCCAGCAGCTTCGGGGGGAACACTGAAGCTTTCTTT. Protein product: CASSFGGNTEAFF.

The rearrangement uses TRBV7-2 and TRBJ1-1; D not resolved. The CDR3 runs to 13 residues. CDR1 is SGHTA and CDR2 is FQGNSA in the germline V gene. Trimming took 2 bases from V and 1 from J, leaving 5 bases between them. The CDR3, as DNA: TGTGCCAGCAGCTTAAACAGGAACACTGAAGCTTTCTTT. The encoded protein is CASSLNRNTEAFF.

The CDR3 reads CASSVTSGGYEQYF. The CDR3 DNA reads TGTGCCAGCAGCGTGACTAGCGGGGGCTACGAGCAGTACTTC. This chain uses TRBV7-2 with TRBJ2-7; 12 bases align to TRBD2. Germline V gene lookup returns CDR1 SGHTA and CDR2 FQGNSA. This CDR3 has 14 amino acids. J was trimmed by 3 bases and V by 5 bases; bases with no gene match: 2.

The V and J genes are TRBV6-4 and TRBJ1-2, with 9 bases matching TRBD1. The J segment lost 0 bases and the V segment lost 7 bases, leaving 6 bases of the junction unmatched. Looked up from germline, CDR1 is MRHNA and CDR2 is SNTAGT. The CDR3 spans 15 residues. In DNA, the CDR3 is TGTGCCAGCAAATTGGGACAGGGAGCTAACTATGGCTACACCTTC. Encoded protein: CASKLGQGANYGYTF.

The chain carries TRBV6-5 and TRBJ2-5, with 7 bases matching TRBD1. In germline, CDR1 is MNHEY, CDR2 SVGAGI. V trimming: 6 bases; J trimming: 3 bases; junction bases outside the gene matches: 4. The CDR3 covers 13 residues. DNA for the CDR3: TGTGCCAGCAGAACCGGGACAGAAGAGACCCAGTACTTC. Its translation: CASRTGTEETQYF.

The CDR3 sequence is CASRPTDGGDTDTQYF. CDR3 bases: TGCGCCAGCAGACCTACAGACGGGGGAGACACAGATACGCAGTATTTT. The chain carries TRBV10-2 and TRBJ2-3, with D maybe TRBD2 (6 bases). The CDR3 is 16 amino acids. Trimming took off 6 bases at V and 2 bases at J, with 18 bases between the two ends. Looked up from germline, CDR1 is WSHSY and CDR2 is SAAADI.

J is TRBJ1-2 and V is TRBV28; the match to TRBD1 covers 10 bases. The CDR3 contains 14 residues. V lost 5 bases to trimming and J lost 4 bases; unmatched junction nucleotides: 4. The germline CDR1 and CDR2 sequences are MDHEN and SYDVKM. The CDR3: CASSPDRGFYGYTF. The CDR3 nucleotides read TGTGCCAGCAGTCCGGACAGGGGGTTCTATGGCTACACCTTC.

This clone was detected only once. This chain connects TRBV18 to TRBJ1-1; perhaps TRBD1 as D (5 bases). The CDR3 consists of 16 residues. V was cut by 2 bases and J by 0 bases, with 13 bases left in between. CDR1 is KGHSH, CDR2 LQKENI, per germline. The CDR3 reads CASSPMEGRMNTEAFF. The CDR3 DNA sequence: TGTGCCAGCTCACCAATGGAGGGGCGAATGAACACTGAAGCTTTCTTT.

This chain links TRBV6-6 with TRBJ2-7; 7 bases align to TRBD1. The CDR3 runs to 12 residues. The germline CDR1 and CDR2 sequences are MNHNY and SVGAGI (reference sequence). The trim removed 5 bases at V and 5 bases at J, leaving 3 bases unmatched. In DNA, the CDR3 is TGTGCCAGCAGTCCCCAGGGGGACGAGCAGTACTTC. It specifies CASSPQGDEQYF.

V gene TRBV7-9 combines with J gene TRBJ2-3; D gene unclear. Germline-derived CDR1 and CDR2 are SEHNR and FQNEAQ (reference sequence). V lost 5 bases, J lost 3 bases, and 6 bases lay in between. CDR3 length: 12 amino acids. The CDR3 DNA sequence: TGTGCCAGCAGCCCCCGGACAGATACGCAGTATTTT. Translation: CASSPRTDTQYF.

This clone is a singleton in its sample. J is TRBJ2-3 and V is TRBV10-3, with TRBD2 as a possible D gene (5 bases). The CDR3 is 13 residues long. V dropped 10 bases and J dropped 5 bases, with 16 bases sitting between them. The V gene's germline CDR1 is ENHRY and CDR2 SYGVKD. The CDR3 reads CATRTLAGDTQYF. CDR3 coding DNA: TGTGCCACCAGAACCCTAGCAGGAGATACGCAGTATTTT.

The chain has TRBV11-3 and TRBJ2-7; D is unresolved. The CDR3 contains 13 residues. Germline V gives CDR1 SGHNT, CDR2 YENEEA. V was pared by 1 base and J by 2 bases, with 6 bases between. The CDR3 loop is CASSLVGTYEQYF. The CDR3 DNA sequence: TGTGCCAGCAGCTTAGTTGGCACCTACGAGCAGTACTTC.

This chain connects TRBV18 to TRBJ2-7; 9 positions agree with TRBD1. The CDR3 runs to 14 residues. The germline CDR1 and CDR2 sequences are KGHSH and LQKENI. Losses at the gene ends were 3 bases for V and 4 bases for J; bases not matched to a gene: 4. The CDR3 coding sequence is TGTGCCAGCTCACCCGCTGGGACAGGGTACGAGCAGTACTTC. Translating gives CASSPAGTGYEQYF.

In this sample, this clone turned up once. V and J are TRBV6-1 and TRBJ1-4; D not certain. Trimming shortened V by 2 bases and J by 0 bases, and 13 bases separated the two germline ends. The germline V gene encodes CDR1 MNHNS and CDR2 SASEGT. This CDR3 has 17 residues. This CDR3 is CASSEWREATTNEKLFF. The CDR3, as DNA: TGTGCCAGCAGTGAATGGAGGGAGGCTACAACTAATGAAAAACTGTTTTTT.

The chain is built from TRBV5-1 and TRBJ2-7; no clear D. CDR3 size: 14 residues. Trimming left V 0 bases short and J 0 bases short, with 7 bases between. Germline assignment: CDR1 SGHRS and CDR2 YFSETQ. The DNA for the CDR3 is TGCGCCAGCAGCTTGGATGAGAACTCCTACGAGCAGTACTTC. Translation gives CASSLDENSYEQYF.